The clone carrying this TCR beta chain occurred a few times. The sample originates from a study of regulatory T cells in long-lasting Graves disease. Study details: Graves' patients who were just diagnosed had used antithyroid drugs for under 3 months.

Regarding time point: newly diagnosed GD, antithyroid drugs for less than 3 months. Extracted RNA from PBMCs served as the source of the TCR library. CDR1 is SGHAT and CDR2 is FQNNGV in the germline V gene. V lost 6 bases and J lost 7; bases outside the gene matches: 8. This CDR3 has 15 amino acids. With iRepertoire HTBI primers and Arm-PCR of CDR3 regions, TCR beta libraries were built. In TCRdb, the multiplex PCR reads were re-called with MiXCR into one record per CDR3 protein. The sample holds 400,000 to 550,000 distinct CDR3 sequences, roughly 15% seen once. The sample was also reused in another study, on T cells in Graves' hyperthyroidism and ophthalmopathy. This second report adds: Researchers report that a 13 V-J model separated ophthalmopathy from stable hyperthyroidism.

The receptor's source is a woman younger than 35 with Graves disease. Sequences were derived from peripheral blood mononuclear cells (PBMCs), sampled at new diagnosis, from a patient treated with antithyroid drugs. This chain uses TRBV11-2 with TRBJ2-1; the match to TRBD1 covers 11 bases. In DNA, the CDR3 is TGTGCCAGCAGGAAAGGACAGGGGGCGGATAATGAGCAGTTCTTC. Protein product: CASRKGQGADNEQFF.